The next 13 T cell receptor beta chains were all read from a single sample in a study of spatial heterogeneity in lung cancer. One entry per CDR3 protein, called by TCRdb with MiXCR from the 5' RACE reads. The profile shows around 100,000 distinct CDR3 sequences, about 4.6% of them singletons. These receptors are not linked to any known antigen. Sample time point: sample taken at primary tumor resection. Findings and limits, study-wide: It was found that expanded intratumoral alpha and beta TCR counts tracked tumor mutation counts.

The source was lung tumor tissue, collected at surgery. The receptors originated from a male donor with early-stage non-small cell lung cancer.

The table lists this clonotype with many counts. The chain is built from TRBV20-1 and TRBJ2-1, with 10 bases that match TRBD1. J was trimmed by 6 bases and V by 6 bases; bases with no gene match: 11. Germline V gene sequence: CDR1 DFQATT, CDR2 SNEGSKA (reference sequence). The length of the CDR3 is 15 residues. The CDR3 protein is CSAKTTGTGVNEQFF. The DNA for the CDR3 is TGCAGTGCCAAGACGACCGGGACAGGGGTCAATGAGCAGTTCTTC.

A remark on this clonotype: A much bigger clone sits one base away, suggesting this may be a read error. The rearrangement uses TRBV9 and TRBJ2-5; D gene ambiguous. Trimming left V 8 bases short and J 4 bases short, with 18 bases between. The germline CDR1 and CDR2 sequences are SGDLS and YYNGEE. The CDR3 has 14 amino acids. This CDR3 reads CARILHRVRETQYF. CDR3 in DNA: TGTGCCAGGATCCTCCACCGGGTCAGAGAGACCCAGTACTTC. Together with reference TRBV9 and TRBJ2-5, the CDR3 gives the full variable domain: DSGVTQTPKHLITATGQRVTLRCSPRSGDLSVYWYQQSLDQGLQFLIQYYNGEERAKGNILERFSAQQFPDLHSELNLSSLELGDSALYFCARILHRVRETQYFGPGTRLLVL.

This clonotype appeared many times. This sequence joins TRBV7-9 and TRBJ1-6, with a tentative D call TRBD1 (5 bases). CDR3 size: 17 residues. Germline V CDR1 and CDR2: SEHNR, FQNEAQ (reference sequence). The germline V and J ends were trimmed by 5 bases and 6 bases, with 20 bases remaining between them. Written as DNA, the CDR3 is TGTGCCAGCAGCGCAGAAAGGGGACTGCCGGCTAATTCACCCCTCCACTTT. This encodes CASSAERGLPANSPLHF.

This clonotype was found many times. The chain carries TRBV20-1 and TRBJ2-1; maybe TRBD2 (6 bases). The germline V and J ends were trimmed by 4 bases and 4 bases, with 11 bases remaining between them. Germline CDR1 is DFQATT and CDR2 is SNEGSKA (reference sequence). CDR3 length: 13 residues. The CDR3 nucleotides read TGCAGTGCTATTGTCGGGACTTACAATGAGCAGTTCTTC. Translating gives CSAIVGTYNEQFF.

This clonotype was counted ten times or more. This chain uses TRBV27 with TRBJ2-3; maybe TRBD1 (6 bases). The CDR3 extends over 13 amino acids. The germline CDR1 and CDR2 sequences are MNHEY and SMNVEV (reference sequence). The V end was cut by 4 bases, the J end by 2 bases, with 7 bases between. CDR3 protein: CASSYRVTDTQYF. CDR3 sequence (DNA): TGTGCCAGCAGTTACAGGGTCACAGATACGCAGTATTTT.

This clonotype was picked up many times. The chain uses TRBV18 and TRBJ1-4, with 7 bases that match TRBD1. Germline assignment: CDR1 KGHSH and CDR2 LQKENI. CDR3 length: 15 amino acids. V shed 1 base and J 4 bases; nucleotides not matched to a gene: 3. This CDR3 is CASSPQGQLNEKLFF. CDR3 nucleotide sequence: TGTGCCAGCTCACCACAGGGACAGCTTAATGAAAAACTGTTTTTT.

This clonotype came up many times. The gene calls are TRBV29-1 and TRBJ2-1; D assignment may be TRBD1 or TRBD2 (5 bases each). CDR3 length equals 12 residues. V lost 3 bases and J lost 14, with 17 bases in between. Germline CDR1 is SQVTM and CDR2 is ANQGSEA. The CDR3 reads CSVDVGDPSEFF. The CDR3 bases are TGCAGCGTTGATGTCGGGGACCCATCGGAGTTCTTC.

Comments on this clonotype: Since a much larger clone is just one base distant, this may be a read error. V is TRBV30 and J is TRBJ2-5; D unclear. In germline, CDR1 is GTSNPN, CDR2 SVGIG (reference sequence). The CDR3 runs 13 residues. Deletions cut 4 bases from V and 4 bases from J, with 13 bases between. CDR3 coding DNA: TGTGCCTGGAATGACCGGTGGGGAGAGACCCAGTACTTC. This gives the protein CAWNDRWGETQYF.

This clonotype was seen ten or more times. The CDR3 sequence is CASSYPSFRREGLINNEQFF. The CDR3 bases are TGTGCCAGCAGTTACCCGTCGTTTCGGCGGGAGGGCCTTATTAACAATGAGCAGTTCTTC. The chain links TRBV6-2 or TRBV6-3 to TRBJ2-1, with 9 bases fitting TRBD2. Germline V lookup: CDR1 MNHEY, CDR2 SVGEGT. The CDR3 spans 20 residues. Trimming removed 2 bases from V and 5 bases from J; junction bases left unmatched: 19.

This clonotype is medium-sized by share. The gene calls are TRBV5-1 and TRBJ2-2; unclear D gene. The CDR3 spans 15 residues. Trimming shortened V by 5 bases and J by 7 bases, and 18 bases separated the two germline ends. The germline CDR1 and CDR2 sequences are SGHRS and YFSETQ. The CDR3 nucleotides are TGCGCCAGCAGTTTTCTAGTCGTAGAGGTCGGGGAGCTGTTTTTT. Amino acids: CASSFLVVEVGELFF.

This clonotype was detected many times. V and J are TRBV6-2 or TRBV6-3 and TRBJ1-5; 11 bases line up with TRBD1. The CDR3 runs 17 residues. Germline lookup yields CDR1 MNHEY and CDR2 SVGEGT. V lost 8 bases to trimming and J lost 0 bases; unmatched junction nucleotides: 9. CDR3 loop: CASRDRGSKYSNQPQHF. CDR3 DNA: TGTGCCAGCCGGGACAGGGGGTCCAAGTATAGCAATCAGCCCCAGCATTTT.

The chain recombines TRBV6-5 with TRBJ2-2; unclear D gene. The CDR3 sequence is 16 residues long. Germline CDR1 and CDR2: MNHEY and SVGAGI. The V end lost 6 bases, the J end lost 1 base, and 15 bases lay between the germline ends. The CDR3 loop is CASRARFLRNTGELFF. The CDR3 nucleotides are TGTGCCAGCAGAGCACGCTTTCTCAGGAACACCGGGGAGCTGTTTTTT.

This clonotype was found many times. J is TRBJ1-2 and V is TRBV29-1, with unresolved D. V was trimmed by 4 bases and J by 10 bases, leaving 13 bases between them. In germline, CDR1 is SQVTM, CDR2 ANQGSEA. This CDR3 is 11 amino acids long. CDR3 coding DNA: TGCAGCGTTGTGGAAGGGATGGCCTACACCTTC. Translating it yields CSVVEGMAYTF.